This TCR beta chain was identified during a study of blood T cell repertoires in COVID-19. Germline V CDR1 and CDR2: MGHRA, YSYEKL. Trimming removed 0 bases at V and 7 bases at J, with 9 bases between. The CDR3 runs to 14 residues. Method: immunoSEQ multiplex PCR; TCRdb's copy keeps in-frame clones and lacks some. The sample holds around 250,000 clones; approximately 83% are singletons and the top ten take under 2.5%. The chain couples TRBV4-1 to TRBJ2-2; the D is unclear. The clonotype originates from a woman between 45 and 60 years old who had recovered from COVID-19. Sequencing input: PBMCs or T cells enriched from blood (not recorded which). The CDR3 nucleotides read TGCGCCAGCAGCCAAGATCAGTTGTACGGGGAGCTGTTTTTT. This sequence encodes CASSQDQLYGELFF.